One sample yielded the 8 T cell receptor beta chains listed below, sequenced in a study of T cell clonotyping in hematopoietic cell transplantation. The method was immunoSEQ multiplex PCR; TCRdb's version includes in-frame clones alone and lacks a portion of them. The repertoire holds fewer than 4,000 clones, around 70% seen once, with approximately 5.9% in the top ten. Sequenced material: peripheral blood mononuclear cells, taken 30 days after allogeneic stem cell transplant. Receptors originate from a male patient in his thirties or forties who had an allogeneic stem cell transplant from an unrelated donor, so the T cells may come from the graft donor. Some clones in this sample may be carry-over from other donors' samples.

The chain is built from TRBV13 and TRBJ2-7; 10 bases fit TRBD2. Trimming cost V 0 bases and J 2 bases; bases outside gene matches: 7. Germline V CDR1 and CDR2: PRHDT, FYEKMQ (reference sequence). The CDR3 sequence is 17 residues long. Written as DNA, the CDR3 is TGTGCCAGCAGCTTAGGCCTAGGGACTAGCGATACCTACGAGCAGTACTTC. This encodes CASSLGLGTSDTYEQYF.

J is TRBJ1-2 and V is TRBV7-9, with a weak D call TRBD1 (6 bases). The CDR3 totals 12 residues. Trimming pared 5 bases from V and 3 bases from J, leaving 7 bases between. CDR1 and CDR2 from the germline V gene are SEHNR and FQNEAQ (reference sequence). CDR3 in amino acids: CASSPGDYGYTF. The CDR3 DNA is TGTGCCAGCAGCCCAGGGGACTATGGCTACACCTTC.

The J gene is TRBJ1-6, the V gene TRBV7-2; TRBD1 is a possible D gene (5 bases). Trimming removed 5 bases from V and 10 bases from J, with 12 bases in between. The CDR3 runs to 13 residues. Germline CDR1 and CDR2: SGHTA and FQGNSA. CDR3 nucleotide sequence: TGTGCCAGCAGCCAGGGCCGAGGATCACCCCTCCACTTT. Amino acid sequence: CASSQGRGSPLHF.

This clone was detected once. The genes are TRBV7-2 and TRBJ2-2; D is perhaps TRBD1 (6 bases). Trimming cost V 3 bases and J 6 bases, with 8 bases left between them. The CDR3 has 13 amino acids. Looked up from germline, CDR1 is SGHTA and CDR2 is FQGNSA. The CDR3 DNA is TGTGCCAGCAGCTTCAGGGGACCCGGGGAGCTGTTTTTT. Protein product: CASSFRGPGELFF.

V is TRBV28 and J is TRBJ2-1; 8 bases align to TRBD2. Germline CDR1 MDHEN, CDR2 SYDVKM. Trimming took 3 bases from V and 2 from J; bases not matched to a gene: 6. CDR3 length equals 16 residues. The CDR3 DNA reads as TGTGCCAGCAGTTTCTCAGCGGGGGCCCCCTACAATGAGCAGTTCTTC. It is translated as CASSFSAGAPYNEQFF. The full variable domain, completed using reference TRBV28 and TRBJ2-1, is DVKVTQSSRYLVKRTGEKVFLECVQDMDHENMFWYRQDPGLGLRLIYFSYDVKMKEKGDIPEGYSVSREKKERFSLILESASTNQTSMYLCASSFSAGAPYNEQFFGPGTRLTVL.

This clone is deemed large (0.1 to 1%). The chain links TRBV2 to TRBJ2-3; weak D call: TRBD1 (6 bases). The CDR3 consists of 12 residues. The V gene's germline CDR1 is SNHLY and CDR2 FYNNEI. Trimming left V 10 bases short and J 3 bases short, with 11 bases between. The CDR3 DNA is TGTGCCATGGGACACCGGACAGATACGCAGTATTTT. Translating it yields CAMGHRTDTQYF.

The V and J genes are TRBV6-5 and TRBJ1-2; D might be TRBD1 (5 bases). This CDR3 contains 12 residues. Germline V lookup: CDR1 MNHEY, CDR2 SVGAGI. The V end was cut by 10 bases, the J end by 2 bases, with 11 bases between. CDR3 sequence reads: CATLGGNYGYTF. CDR3 DNA: TGTGCCACCCTGGGGGGGAACTATGGCTACACCTTC.

This clone came up once. V usage is TRBV19 and J usage is TRBJ1-1; D ambiguous. Germline V gives CDR1 LNHDA, CDR2 SQIVND (reference sequence). The CDR3 consists of 13 residues. V was trimmed by 6 bases and J by 0 bases, leaving 8 bases between them. CDR3 in amino acids: CASSTQMNTEAFF. In DNA form, the CDR3 reads TGTGCCAGTAGCACTCAGATGAACACTGAAGCTTTCTTT.